This T cell receptor beta chain originates from a study of vaccination and CD4 T cells after COVID-19. Study-wide background: Post-vaccine specimens were obtained a median around 79 days after dose two (range 14 to 241).

Sequencing of the DNA from cultured CD4+ T cells was carried out with the Oncomine TCR Beta short-read assay. TCRdb processed the PCR reads anew with MiXCR; each CDR3 protein has one entry. The profile shows about 6,600 distinct CDR3 sequences, about 40% of them singletons. The treatment: approximately nine-day PBMC culture with coronavirus spike peptide pools or control peptides (ViraFEST assay). An unexposed donor provided the CD4+ T cells, which were collected before the COVID-19 pandemic (2011-2018). The authors replaced half the medium with fresh IL-2 medium on days 3 and 7. Germline CDR1 MNHEY, CDR2 SVGAGI. The CDR3 consists of 13 residues. V was pared by 2 bases and J by 6 bases, with 5 bases between. This clonotype was observed a handful of times. Its target is unknown.

The chain employs TRBV6-5 and TRBJ1-6; no definite D call. The sample comprised CD4+ T cells from blood, cultured in vitro. This TCR came from a human donor in good health. The CDR3 DNA sequence: TGTGCCAGCAGTTACCAAACTAATTCACCCCTCCACTTT. Protein: CASSYQTNSPLHF.